The 3 T cell receptor beta chains in this list originate from one sample, sequenced in a study of response to subunit inactivated influenza vaccine. From the RT-PCR reads, TCRdb called clonotypes with MiXCR, one entry per CDR3 protein. The profile covers 150,000 or so distinct CDR3 sequences, with about 10% appearing a single time and around 40% taken by the ten largest. Material: CD8+ T cells sorted from PBMCs, obtained around 25 months after vaccination. The receptors shown here come from a man aged 45 to 70 who received an inactivated influenza vaccine.

This clonotype was counted only a few times. V gene TRBV10-2 combines with J gene TRBJ2-1, with TRBD2 matching 13 bases. This CDR3 has 17 residues. Germline CDR1 is WSHSY and CDR2 is SAAADI. V was pared by 7 bases and J by 0 bases, with 6 bases of the junction left unmatched. CDR3 residues: CASIGLAGESSYNEQFF. CDR3 coding DNA: TGCGCCAGCATTGGACTAGCGGGGGAGAGCTCCTACAATGAGCAGTTCTTC.

The chain recombines TRBV14 with TRBJ1-1, with TRBD1 identical over 8 bases. The V gene end was trimmed by 1 base and the J gene end by 6 bases; junction bases not matched to a gene: 7. The CDR3 is 15 amino acids. Germline V gives CDR1 SGHDN, CDR2 FVKESK. DNA of the CDR3: TGTGCCAGCAGCCAAGTTCGAGGACAGGGAGCTGAAGCTTTCTTT. Translating it yields CASSQVRGQGAEAFF.

This clonotype was seen a handful of times. The V gene is TRBV20-1, the J gene TRBJ2-5; the D gene is possibly TRBD2 (5 bases). The length of the CDR3 is 14 residues. The germline V gene encodes CDR1 DFQATT and CDR2 SNEGSKA (reference sequence). The V end lost 7 bases, the J end lost 5 bases, and 20 bases lay between the germline ends. CDR3 in amino acids: CSVQRGRGWETQYF. The CDR3 DNA sequence: TGCAGTGTTCAGAGAGGCCGGGGTTGGGAGACCCAGTACTTC.